The entry that follows covers one T cell receptor (beta chain) sequence. Germline V gives CDR1 PRHDT, CDR2 FYEKMQ (reference sequence). V trimming: 8 bases; J trimming: 3 bases; junction bases outside the gene matches: 13. This CDR3 is 17 amino acids long. This sample stems from a study of T cell responses to AZD1222 COVID-19 vaccine. Generated by immunoSEQ multiplex PCR, the TCRdb table keeps only in-frame clones and is missing some. There are under 200,000 clones in the sample; approximately 90% occur only once, and about 4.3% lies in the top ten. The receptor was derived from an adult who received the AZD1222 COVID-19 vaccine. The specimen was peripheral blood, collected 28 days after the second AZD1222 dose. The rearrangement links TRBV13 to TRBJ1-1, with 12 bases aligning to TRBD1. The CDR3 loop is CASYLRDRGRFYTEAFF. The CDR3 bases are TGTGCCAGCTACCTCCGGGACAGGGGGCGTTTCTACACTGAAGCTTTCTTT.